Presented here are 28 T cell receptor beta chains from one specimen sequenced in a study of shared clonotypes between healthy human individuals. Produced via immunoSEQ multiplex PCR; TCRdb's table is partial and in-frame only. The data hold around 1,900,000 clones, with over 85% observed a single time. The naive CD8 population came from CD45RO-negative cells selected for CCR7, without terminally differentiated effector memory CD45RA+ cells. Sequencing input: naive CD8+ T cells from PBMCs. These receptors were obtained from a young man in good health. Some clones in this sample may be carry-over from other donors' samples.

J is TRBJ2-7 and V is TRBV30, with D maybe TRBD1 (6 bases). The germline V gene encodes CDR1 GTSNPN and CDR2 SVGIG (reference sequence). V was clipped by 4 bases and J by 9 bases, with 22 bases between them. This CDR3 is 14 amino acids long. The CDR3 spells CAWNARDTEGAQYF. Written as DNA, the CDR3 is TGTGCCTGGAATGCCCGGGACACCGAGGGAGCGCAGTACTTC.

V and J are TRBV28 and TRBJ2-2; 10 nucleotides agree with TRBD1. The ends lost 2 bases at V and 4 bases at J; junction bases unmatched: 16. This CDR3 comprises 20 residues. The germline CDR1 and CDR2 sequences are MDHEN and SYDVKM. CDR3 DNA: TGTGCCAGCAGTTTAGTACGGACAGGGGGGCGCGGGAGGCTCACCGGGGAGCTGTTTTTT. Its translation is CASSLVRTGGRGRLTGELFF.

J is TRBJ2-7 and V is TRBV27, with 8 bases aligning to TRBD1. Germline V lookup: CDR1 MNHEY, CDR2 SMNVEV (reference sequence). V shed 2 bases, J shed 6 bases, and the junction held 6 bases outside the gene matches. CDR3 length: 14 amino acids. CDR3 sequence (DNA): TGTGCCAGCAGTTTACAGGGGGCAAGTCCCGAGCAGTACTTC. Its protein is CASSLQGASPEQYF.

This chain connects TRBV9 to TRBJ2-2; a possible D gene is TRBD1 (6 bases). V lost 1 base and J 2 bases, leaving 21 bases between the germline ends. Germline values: CDR1 SGDLS, CDR2 YYNGEE. The CDR3 totals 19 residues. CDR3 DNA sequence: TGTGCCAGCAGCGTACCCCTAGACAGGAACCTCCTTAACACCGGGGAGCTGTTTTTT. Protein sequence: CASSVPLDRNLLNTGELFF. The entire variable domain, with the rest obtained from reference TRBV9 and TRBJ2-2, is as follows: DSGVTQTPKHLITATGQRVTLRCSPRSGDLSVYWYQQSLDQGLQFLIQYYNGEERAKGNILERFSAQQFPDLHSELNLSSLELGDSALYFCASSVPLDRNLLNTGELFFGEGSRLTVL.

The J gene is TRBJ2-7, the V gene TRBV19; TRBD2 matches 8 bases. The CDR3 sequence is 15 residues long. The ends lost 6 bases at V and 3 bases at J; junction bases unmatched: 10. Germline V gene lookup returns CDR1 LNHDA and CDR2 SQIVND (reference sequence). The CDR3 bases are TGTGCCAGTAGCCCTTCGGCTAGCGGGCTCTACGAGCAGTACTTC. Translation: CASSPSASGLYEQYF.

The V gene is TRBV7-9, the J gene TRBJ1-3; D remains ambiguous. Germline V lookup: CDR1 SEHNR, CDR2 FQNEAQ (reference sequence). CDR3 size: 11 residues. V gave up 1 base and J gave up 6 bases, with 1 base separating them. The CDR3 region has the DNA TGTGCCAGCAGCTTAGAAAACACCATATATTTT. Translation: CASSLENTIYF.

The chain carries TRBV4-2 and TRBJ2-5, with D unresolved. The V end was cut by 1 base, the J end by 4 bases, with 7 bases between. CDR3 size: 13 residues. From germline, CDR1 is LGHNA and CDR2 YNFKEQ. This chain's CDR3 is CASSQVQTETQYF. For the CDR3, the DNA is TGTGCCAGCAGCCAAGTTCAGACAGAGACCCAGTACTTC.

The chain uses TRBV15 and TRBJ2-7; 7 bases align to TRBD1. This CDR3 has 14 residues. Per germline, CDR1 LNHNV and CDR2 YYDKDF (reference sequence). J gave up 7 bases and V 4 bases, and 10 bases lay outside the gene matches. For the CDR3, the DNA is TGTGCCACCAGCAACCTCGACAGGGCCGGGGAGCAGTACTTC. It encodes CATSNLDRAGEQYF.

The chain couples TRBV5-5 to TRBJ2-1; D may be TRBD1 or TRBD2 (5 bases each). The V and J ends lost 1 base and 8 bases respectively, with 16 bases between them. Germline CDR1 reads SGHKS; CDR2 reads YYEKEE (reference sequence). The CDR3 runs to 15 residues. The CDR3, as DNA: TGTGCCAGCAGCTTGCGTAGCGCGAGGGGACATGAGCAGTTCTTC. It codes for CASSLRSARGHEQFF.

The rearrangement joins TRBV29-1 to TRBJ1-1; TRBD1 agrees at 8 bases. The CDR3 runs 14 residues. Germline CDR1 SQVTM, CDR2 ANQGSEA. J lost 0 bases, V lost 6 bases, and 6 bases had no gene match. CDR3 amino acids: CSVTVTGVNTEAFF. DNA of the CDR3: TGCAGCGTGACGGTGACAGGGGTGAACACTGAAGCTTTCTTT. Full variable domain (missing parts from reference TRBV29-1 and TRBJ1-1): SAVISQKPSRDICQRGTSLTIQCQVDSQVTMMFWYRQQPGQSLTLIATANQGSEATYESGFVIDKFPISRPNLTFSTLTVSNMSPEDSSIYLCSVTVTGVNTEAFFGQGTRLTVV.

V is TRBV19 and J is TRBJ1-2; D perhaps matches TRBD1 (5 bases). The ends were cut back, 6 bases at V and 4 bases at J, with 24 bases in the middle. The CDR3 spans 17 residues. Germline V CDR1 and CDR2: LNHDA, SQIVND (reference sequence). In DNA, the CDR3 is TGTGCCAGTAGCCCAAACCGGGGCCTAAATACGGGCTATGGCTACACCTTC. Translating gives CASSPNRGLNTGYGYTF.

This clone was seen a single time. The V gene is TRBV28, the J gene TRBJ1-5; D ambiguous. The germline gives CDR1 MDHEN, CDR2 SYDVKM. Trimming cost V 5 bases and J 4 bases, with 12 bases left between them. There are 14 residues in the CDR3. The CDR3 loop is CASSPRAGNQPQHF. In DNA form, the CDR3 reads TGTGCCAGCAGTCCCCGGGCCGGGAATCAGCCCCAGCATTTT.

The chain employs TRBV6-5 and TRBJ2-5; 7 bases match TRBD2. Unmatched junction bases numbered 4, after V lost 3 bases and J lost 0 bases. Germline CDR1 reads MNHEY; CDR2 reads SVGAGI. There are 15 residues in the CDR3. The CDR3 DNA is TGTGCCAGCAGTTATCTGCGGGAGAACCAAGAGACCCAGTACTTC. Amino acid sequence: CASSYLRENQETQYF.

The chain combines TRBV4-3 with TRBJ2-7; D is uncertain. Germline CDR1 and CDR2: LGHNA and YSLEER. V was trimmed by 3 bases and J by 2 bases, leaving 14 bases between them. The CDR3 is made up of 15 amino acids. The CDR3, as DNA: TGCGCCAGCAGCCAGATGTACGGTGCCCCCTACGAGCAGTACTTC. Translating it yields CASSQMYGAPYEQYF.

The chain recombines TRBV10-3 with TRBJ2-1; 11 bases fit TRBD2. The CDR3 has 16 residues. Trimming took 2 bases from V and 6 from J; bases not matched to a gene: 6. Per the germline V gene, CDR1 is ENHRY and CDR2 is SYGVKD. The CDR3 DNA reads TGTGCCATCAGTGAGGAGTCGGGACTAGCGGCCAATGAGCAGTTCTTC. Its protein product is CAISEESGLAANEQFF.

On this clone: The sample carries other DNA sequences with the same CDR3. V is TRBV7-9 and J is TRBJ2-7, with 9 bases identical to TRBD1. Germline lookup yields CDR1 SEHNR and CDR2 FQNEAQ (reference sequence). J lost 4 bases, V lost 1 base, and 2 bases had no gene match. The CDR3 extends over 14 amino acids. CDR3 region: CASSLGDRGYEQYF. In nucleotides, the CDR3 is TGTGCCAGCAGCTTAGGCGACAGGGGGTACGAGCAGTACTTC.

The chain links TRBV9 to TRBJ2-3, with 9 bases matching TRBD2. CDR3 length equals 17 residues. V gave up 3 bases and J gave up 5 bases; unmatched junction bases: 13. The germline gives CDR1 SGDLS, CDR2 YYNGEE. The CDR3 protein is CASSGSGRPPTGDTQYF. The CDR3 bases are TGTGCCAGCAGCGGGAGCGGGAGGCCGCCCACGGGAGATACGCAGTATTTT.

The J gene is TRBJ2-1, the V gene TRBV5-1; 8 nucleotides match TRBD1. With V trimmed by 4 bases and J by 7 bases, 10 bases remained unmatched. This CDR3 region has 15 residues. CDR1 and CDR2 (germline): SGHRS, YFSETQ. CDR3 nucleotides: TGCGCCAGCAGCACCCCAGGGGGCCGCGGGAATGAGCAGTTCTTC. Translated: CASSTPGGRGNEQFF.

The chain recombines TRBV21-1 with TRBJ2-2; the DNA was not compared with TRBD2, the D call given in the table. TRBV21-1 is listed as a pseudogene. The CDR3 consists of 16 residues. CDR3 sequence reads: CASSKKAKGDTGELFF. CDR3 coding DNA: TGTGCCAGCAGCAAGAAGGCAAAGGGAGACACCGGGGAGCTGTTTTTT.

This sequence joins TRBV5-1 and TRBJ2-2, with 7 bases fitting TRBD1. Germline CDR1 SGHRS, CDR2 YFSETQ. This CDR3 is 17 amino acids long. Trimming removed 0 bases from V and 5 bases from J; junction bases left unmatched: 10. The CDR3 loop is CASSLGVVRGRTGELFF. CDR3 bases: TGCGCCAGCAGCTTGGGTGTCGTGAGGGGGCGGACCGGGGAGCTGTTTTTT.

This sequence joins TRBV10-3 and TRBJ2-5; 10 nucleotides match TRBD1. The CDR3 is 15 residues long. J gave up 4 bases and V 7 bases, and 9 bases lay outside the gene matches. Germline CDR1 and CDR2: ENHRY and SYGVKD. CDR3 protein: CAIKQTGGGRETQYF. For the CDR3, the DNA is TGTGCCATCAAACAGACAGGGGGCGGGCGAGAGACCCAGTACTTC.

The J gene is TRBJ2-5, the V gene TRBV9; 8 bases are a match to TRBD2. This CDR3 contains 15 residues. V lost 3 bases to trimming and J lost 10 bases; unmatched junction nucleotides: 14. Per the germline V gene, CDR1 is SGDLS and CDR2 is YYNGEE. The CDR3 loop is CASSAGGTTRDNQYF. The CDR3 nucleotides are TGTGCCAGCAGCGCGGGGGGGACTACCAGAGACAACCAGTACTTC. Supplemented by reference TRBV9 and TRBJ2-5, the full variable domain reads DSGVTQTPKHLITATGQRVTLRCSPRSGDLSVYWYQQSLDQGLQFLIQYYNGEERAKGNILERFSAQQFPDLHSELNLSSLELGDSALYFCASSAGGTTRDNQYFGPGTRLLVL.

The rearrangement joins TRBV28 to TRBJ1-5; no firm D call. Between the trimmed V and J ends, which lost 10 bases and 0 bases, there was a span of 19 bases. CDR3 size: 16 residues. The germline CDR1 and CDR2 sequences are MDHEN and SYDVKM. DNA of the CDR3: TGTGCCACTCGGGGTGAGTGGGGTTATAGCAATCAGCCCCAGCATTTT. Its protein product is CATRGEWGYSNQPQHF.

This clone occurred once. DNA for the CDR3: TGTGCCAGCAGCTTAGTGGCAGAAGAGACCCAGTACTTC. Amino acids: CASSLVAEETQYF. V is TRBV13 and J is TRBJ2-5; D remains unclear. V lost 1 base to trimming and J lost 3 bases, with 6 bases between them. Germline V gene data show CDR1 as PRHDT and CDR2 as FYEKMQ (reference sequence). The CDR3 length is 13 residues.

V and J are TRBV5-1 and TRBJ2-1, with a possible D match to TRBD2 (5 bases). The V end was cut by 7 bases, the J end by 7 bases, with 30 bases between. The CDR3 runs 18 residues. The germline V gene encodes CDR1 SGHRS and CDR2 YFSETQ. CDR3 sequence reads: CASFKRPLEGSAGNEQFF. The CDR3 bases are TGCGCCAGCTTCAAACGGCCCCTGGAAGGGAGTGCTGGGAATGAGCAGTTCTTC.

The chain joins TRBV5-1 to TRBJ2-1, with unresolved D. In germline, CDR1 is SGHRS, CDR2 YFSETQ. The V gene lost 2 bases and the J gene lost 6 bases, with 12 bases spanning the gap. The CDR3 is made up of 14 amino acids. The CDR3 spells CASSFTEASNEQFF. The CDR3 nucleotides are TGCGCCAGCAGCTTTACGGAAGCCTCCAATGAGCAGTTCTTC.

As concerns this clone: Other DNA variants within this sample encode the same CDR3. The chain links TRBV27 to TRBJ1-5; no clear D gene. Germline CDR1 and CDR2: MNHEY and SMNVEV (reference sequence). The CDR3 length is 14 residues. The V gene lost 3 bases and the J gene lost 1 base, with 7 bases spanning the gap. The CDR3 region has the DNA TGTGCCAGCAGTTTGACCCGGAGCAATCAGCCCCAGCATTTT. Translation: CASSLTRSNQPQHF.

The chain couples TRBV2 to TRBJ1-2, with a tentative D call TRBD1 (5 bases). CDR1 is SNHLY and CDR2 is FYNNEI in the germline V gene. V was clipped by 8 bases and J by 4 bases, with 20 bases between them. The CDR3 is 15 amino acids. CDR3 coding DNA: TGTGCCAGCGACACGGGCAGGGCCGCCGTCTATGGCTACACCTTC. Residues: CASDTGRAAVYGYTF.